The sample holds one count of the clone carrying this T cell receptor beta chain. As yet, its antigen is unknown. These data are taken from a study of shared clonotypes between healthy human individuals. Germline V lookup: CDR1 LNHDA, CDR2 SQIVND (reference sequence). Trimming took 10 bases from V and 2 from J, leaving 9 bases between them. CDR3 length equals 11 residues. Profiled with immunoSEQ multiplex PCR; TCRdb holds only in-frame clones, not every one. The repertoire holds about 1.5 million clones, with roughly 97% as singletons. General study results and limits: The study found approximately 5% of naive CD4 clonotypes shared across a handful of donors. Collection of samples was limited to blood; tissue repertoires likely differ.

This clonotype was sampled from a man aged 25 to 40 in good health. Sample: naive CD4+ T cells sorted from blood. Described subset: CD45RA+ positively selected. The chain employs TRBV19 and TRBJ2-7; a weak D match, TRBD1 (5 bases). CDR3 DNA sequence: TGTGCCACCTCGGACACCTACGAGCAGTACTTC. Amino acids: CATSDTYEQYF.